This entry concerns a single T cell receptor beta chain. The source of the sample is a study of blood T cell repertoires in COVID-19. As for the study in general: Collection of acute and convalescent COVID-19 samples took place in the United States, Italy and Spain.

This CDR3 has 13 amino acids. CDR1 LGHDT and CDR2 YNNKEL come from the germline V gene (reference sequence). Trimming took off 4 bases at V and 5 bases at J, with 11 bases between the two ends. As processed by the authors: Nucleated cell number was recorded as an estimate derived from reference gene primer amplification. TCRdb's copy holds only in-frame clones and misses some; the assay was immunoSEQ multiplex PCR. Clone size and the V and J calls come from that table; the DNA yielded D and trimming. The profile shows under 150,000 clones, about 80% of them singletons. Sequenced input: peripheral blood. This clonotype was obtained from a man aged 40-49 years with active or convalescent COVID-19. The rearrangement uses TRBV3-1 (or the pseudogene TRBV3-2) and TRBJ1-1, with D uncertain. CDR3 region: CASSLYSGTEAFF. The CDR3 DNA reads TGTGCCAGCAGCCTATACAGCGGGACTGAAGCTTTCTTT.